The 29 T cell receptor beta chains below come from one sample, sequenced in a study of blood T cell repertoires in COVID-19. Profiled with immunoSEQ multiplex PCR; TCRdb holds only in-frame clones, not every one. Of 120,000 to 150,000 clones listed, around nine tenths are singletons. The sequenced sample consisted of peripheral blood. These receptors were taken from a human donor in a cohort sampled during active COVID-19.

The genes are TRBV3-1 (or the pseudogene TRBV3-2) and TRBJ1-5, with D hard to call. The V and J ends lost 1 base and 1 base respectively, with 8 bases between them. This CDR3 spans 15 amino acids. Germline loops: CDR1 LGHDT, CDR2 YNNKEL (reference sequence). In DNA, the CDR3 is TGTGCCAGCAGCCAAGGCGCTGTAAGCAATCAGCCCCAGCATTTT. Residues: CASSQGAVSNQPQHF.

The J gene is TRBJ2-7, the V gene TRBV4-1; 9 bases map to TRBD2. Germline CDR1 and CDR2: MGHRA and YSYEKL. This CDR3 spans 16 amino acids. J was trimmed by 2 bases and V by 4 bases; bases with no gene match: 9. In nucleotides, the CDR3 is TGCGCCAGCAGCCGACCGGGACTAGCCCTTACCTACGAGCAGTACTTC. Translated, it gives CASSRPGLALTYEQYF.

This sequence joins TRBV18 and TRBJ1-1, with 8 bases fitting TRBD1. V trimming: 1 base; J trimming: 6 bases; junction bases outside the gene matches: 13. CDR1 is KGHSH and CDR2 is LQKENI in the germline V gene. The length of the CDR3 is 17 residues. The CDR3 protein is CASSPREQSDRVAEAFF. In DNA, the CDR3 is TGTGCCAGCTCACCACGAGAACAATCGGACAGGGTGGCTGAAGCTTTCTTT.

The J gene is TRBJ1-5, the V gene TRBV21-1; the table assigns TRBD1, which was not confirmed against the DNA. TRBV21-1 is an annotated pseudogene. CDR3 length: 17 amino acids. The CDR3 loop is CASSKPSHGPESQPQHF. The DNA for the CDR3 is TGTGCCAGCAGCAAACCTTCGCATGGGCCTGAGAGTCAGCCCCAGCATTTT.

The CDR3 spells CASSLAQGTNQPQHF. CDR3 nucleotide sequence: TGTGCCAGCAGCTTAGCACAGGGTACTAATCAGCCCCAGCATTTT. The rearrangement joins TRBV7-9 to TRBJ1-5; tentative D call: TRBD1 (6 bases). V was clipped by 0 bases and J by 4 bases, with 10 bases between them. Germline lookup yields CDR1 SEHNR and CDR2 FQNEAQ (reference sequence). This CDR3 has 15 residues.

The J gene is TRBJ2-7, the V gene TRBV3-1 (or the pseudogene TRBV3-2), with TRBD1 matching 7 bases. The CDR3 is 15 amino acids. J gave up 0 bases and V 6 bases, and 8 bases lay outside the gene matches. Germline CDR1 and CDR2: LGHDT and YNNKEL (reference sequence). The CDR3: CASSLAGQASYEQYF. The CDR3 nucleotides read TGTGCCAGCAGTTTGGCCGGACAGGCCTCCTACGAGCAGTACTTC.

The chain is built from TRBV19 and TRBJ2-3; 7 nucleotides agree with TRBD2. The germline V gene encodes CDR1 LNHDA and CDR2 SQIVND (reference sequence). Trimming removed 2 bases from V and 1 base from J; junction bases left unmatched: 6. This CDR3 is 16 amino acids long. The CDR3 region is CASSISPLARTDTQYF. CDR3 in DNA: TGTGCCAGTAGTATATCTCCACTAGCGCGCACAGATACGCAGTATTTT.

CDR3 in amino acids: CASSPSGVQPQHF. The DNA for the CDR3 is TGTGCCAGCAGTCCCTCAGGGGTTCAGCCCCAGCATTTT. The V gene is TRBV28, the J gene TRBJ1-5; TRBD1 is a possible D gene (6 bases). CDR3 length: 13 amino acids. CDR1 and CDR2 (germline): MDHEN, SYDVKM. Between the trimmed V and J ends, which lost 5 bases and 6 bases, there was a span of 11 bases. The complete variable domain, with remaining parts taken from reference TRBV28 and TRBJ1-5, reads DVKVTQSSRYLVKRTGEKVFLECVQDMDHENMFWYRQDPGLGLRLIYFSYDVKMKEKGDIPEGYSVSREKKERFSLILESASTNQTSMYLCASSPSGVQPQHFGDGTRLSIL.

The chain has TRBV29-1 and TRBJ2-5, with TRBD1 as a possible D gene (6 bases). V shed 3 bases and J shed 5 bases, with 13 bases lying between them. The CDR3 has 13 residues. The V gene's germline CDR1 is SQVTM and CDR2 ANQGSEA. The CDR3 sequence: CSVDHRDTETQYF. CDR3 DNA: TGCAGCGTTGATCACAGGGATACGGAGACCCAGTACTTC.

In its sample, this clone was seen a few times. This sequence joins TRBV3-1 (or the pseudogene TRBV3-2) and TRBJ1-6; the D is unclear. CDR1 and CDR2 (germline): LGHDT, YNNKEL (reference sequence). Trimming left V 2 bases short and J 9 bases short, with 11 bases between. The CDR3 has 14 amino acids. CDR3 nucleotide sequence: TGTGCCAGCAGCCAACAGGAAGTTAGTTCACCCCTCCACTTT. Translation: CASSQQEVSSPLHF.

The table lists this clone with a count of one. CDR3 nucleotides: TGCGCCAGCAGCCGCCGGGACAGGGACTATGGCTACACCTTC. It yields the protein CASSRRDRDYGYTF. This rearrangement joins TRBV4-1 to TRBJ1-2, with TRBD1 identical over 9 bases. CDR3 length: 14 amino acids. CDR1 is MGHRA and CDR2 is YSYEKL in the germline V gene. V lost 4 bases, J lost 3 bases, and 3 bases stayed unmatched.

The V gene is TRBV10-3, the J gene TRBJ2-1; TRBD2 agrees at 10 bases. CDR1 ENHRY and CDR2 SYGVKD come from the germline V gene. There are 15 residues in the CDR3. The trim removed 0 bases at V and 9 bases at J, leaving 5 bases unmatched. CDR3 sequence reads: CAISESSGGAGEQFF. CDR3 DNA: TGTGCCATCAGTGAGTCGAGCGGGGGGGCTGGTGAGCAGTTCTTC.

The chain is built from TRBV12-5 and TRBJ1-3; 8 bases are a match to TRBD1. J lost 4 bases, V lost 2 bases, and 10 bases had no gene match. The CDR3 has 17 amino acids. CDR1 LGHNT and CDR2 FRNRAP come from the germline V gene. The CDR3: CASGLPYSTGVGNTIYF. CDR3 in DNA: TGTGCTAGTGGTTTGCCTTACTCGACAGGGGTAGGAAACACCATATATTTT.

The chain recombines TRBV27 with TRBJ1-2, with a possible D match to TRBD1 (6 bases). CDR3 length: 14 residues. The germline CDR1 and CDR2 sequences are MNHEY and SMNVEV (reference sequence). Between the trimmed V and J ends, which lost 0 bases and 6 bases, there was a span of 11 bases. The CDR3 sequence is CASSLSGGAHGYTF. Here the CDR3 DNA reads TGTGCCAGCAGTTTATCGGGGGGGGCGCATGGCTACACCTTC.

In its sample, this clone was seen once. The chain is built from TRBV2 and TRBJ1-2; D is possibly TRBD1 (5 bases). CDR1 is SNHLY and CDR2 is FYNNEI in the germline V gene. Trimming shortened V by 3 bases and J by 6 bases, and 14 bases separated the two germline ends. The length of the CDR3 is 14 residues. Written as DNA, the CDR3 is TGTGCCAGCAGTGATTGGAAGCAGGGTAATGGCTACACCTTC. It yields the protein CASSDWKQGNGYTF.

This clone has a single count. This chain uses TRBV5-1 with TRBJ2-1; 7 positions agree with TRBD1. Germline assignment: CDR1 SGHRS and CDR2 YFSETQ. V dropped 2 bases and J dropped 4; count of bases not matched to a gene: 6. There are 15 residues in the CDR3. CDR3 amino acids: CASSLGQGVYNEQFF. In DNA form, the CDR3 reads TGCGCCAGCAGCTTAGGGCAGGGGGTTTACAATGAGCAGTTCTTC.

The chain links TRBV7-8 to TRBJ2-1; D is ambiguous. Germline lookup yields CDR1 SGHVS and CDR2 FQNEAQ. Trimming took 5 bases from V and 4 from J, leaving 12 bases between them. There are 14 residues in the CDR3. The CDR3 nucleotides are TGTGCCAGCAGCCCCGTGGGCCATTACAATGAGCAGTTCTTC. The encoded protein is CASSPVGHYNEQFF.

J is TRBJ2-6 and V is TRBV28; D remains unclear. Trimming left V 2 bases short and J 4 bases short, with 12 bases between. Germline lookup yields CDR1 MDHEN and CDR2 SYDVKM. This CDR3 comprises 16 residues. CDR3: CASSLGYATGANVLTF. In nucleotides, the CDR3 is TGTGCCAGCAGTTTAGGTTACGCTACCGGGGCCAACGTCCTGACTTTC. The full variable domain, with the rest looked up from reference TRBV28 and TRBJ2-6, is DVKVTQSSRYLVKRTGEKVFLECVQDMDHENMFWYRQDPGLGLRLIYFSYDVKMKEKGDIPEGYSVSREKKERFSLILESASTNQTSMYLCASSLGYATGANVLTFGAGSRLTVL.

The V gene is TRBV6-5, the J gene TRBJ1-6; a weak D match, TRBD1 (6 bases). V lost 6 bases and J lost 8, with 11 bases in between. This CDR3 comprises 13 residues. Per the germline V gene, CDR1 is MNHEY and CDR2 is SVGAGI. For the CDR3, the DNA is TGTGCCAGCAGACAGGGTTTTGATTCACCCCTCCACTTT. Protein sequence: CASRQGFDSPLHF.

V gene TRBV7-9 combines with J gene TRBJ1-2, with a possible D match to TRBD1 (6 bases). The CDR3 is made up of 14 amino acids. Germline CDR1 reads SEHNR; CDR2 reads FQNEAQ (reference sequence). V gave up 5 bases and J gave up 3 bases, with 13 bases separating them. Here the CDR3 reads CASSPRTAHYGYTF. DNA of the CDR3: TGTGCCAGCAGCCCGAGGACAGCCCACTATGGCTACACCTTC.

The V and J genes are TRBV6-5 and TRBJ1-2; tentative D call: TRBD1 (6 bases). CDR1 and CDR2 (germline): MNHEY, SVGAGI. V was clipped by 8 bases and J by 8 bases, with 24 bases between them. The CDR3 totals 15 residues. CDR3 residues: CASGARVRGAKGYTF. In DNA form, the CDR3 reads TGTGCCAGCGGCGCTAGGGTCAGGGGAGCGAAGGGCTACACCTTC.

V is TRBV19 and J is TRBJ1-5, with 7 bases lining up with TRBD1. The CDR3 covers 15 residues. Germline loops: CDR1 LNHDA, CDR2 SQIVND (reference sequence). Trimming removed 2 bases from V and 4 bases from J; junction bases left unmatched: 5. The CDR3 nucleotides read TGTGCCAGTAGTATAATGAGACAGGGTAATCAGCCCCAGCATTTT. Translation: CASSIMRQGNQPQHF.

This clone occurred once. This chain joins TRBV7-2 and TRBJ1-3; D is ambiguous. The germline V gene encodes CDR1 SGHTA and CDR2 FQGNSA. V dropped 1 base and J dropped 0 bases, with 10 bases sitting between them. The CDR3 spans 16 residues. DNA of the CDR3: TGTGCCAGCAGCTTAGAGGCGGTTATCTCTGGAAACACCATATATTTT. This encodes CASSLEAVISGNTIYF.

This clone was counted at least ten times. The chain has TRBV7-8 and TRBJ2-5; 12 bases are shared with TRBD1. The junction had 6 bases not matched to a gene; V was cut back by 2 bases and J by 5 bases. This CDR3 has 16 residues. From germline, CDR1 is SGHVS and CDR2 FQNEAQ. The CDR3 coding sequence is TGTGCCAGCAGCTTAACCGGGACAGGGGGCACTGAGACCCAGTACTTC. It encodes CASSLTGTGGTETQYF.

The V gene is TRBV11-2, the J gene TRBJ2-7; no firm D call. Trimming stripped 1 base from V and 3 bases from J, with 7 bases between. Germline V gene sequence: CDR1 SGHAT, CDR2 FQNNGV. CDR3 length equals 13 residues. CDR3 nucleotides: TGTGCCAGCAGCTTAGGTACGAGCTACGAGCAGTACTTC. It is translated as CASSLGTSYEQYF.

The chain is built from TRBV12-2 and TRBJ2-7; TRBD1 is the table's D call and was not checked against the DNA. TRBV12-2 is a known pseudogene. The CDR3 length is 16 residues. CDR3 DNA: TGTGCAAGTCGCTTAGCGCTGGGACAGGGCTCCTACGAGCAGTACTTC. Its translation: CASRLALGQGSYEQYF.

The CDR3 sequence: CASSLTSSSYNEQFF. In nucleotides, the CDR3 is TGCGCCAGCAGCTTAACATCAAGCTCCTACAATGAGCAGTTCTTC. This chain joins TRBV5-1 and TRBJ2-1; D gene uncertain. The CDR3 consists of 15 residues. V dropped 2 bases and J dropped 0 bases, with 9 bases sitting between them. Germline V CDR1 and CDR2: SGHRS, YFSETQ.

V is TRBV7-3 and J is TRBJ1-1; 7 bases fit TRBD1. The ends lost 5 bases at V and 6 bases at J; junction bases unmatched: 6. The CDR3 is made up of 13 amino acids. Germline V gene sequence: CDR1 SGHTA, CDR2 FQGTGA. Written as DNA, the CDR3 is TGTGCCAGCAGCCAGGACAGGACGGCTGAAGCTTTCTTT. As protein: CASSQDRTAEAFF.

The V and J genes are TRBV7-3 and TRBJ2-3; the match to TRBD2 covers 10 bases. The germline V gene has CDR1 SGHTA and CDR2 FQGTGA. With 2 bases clipped from V and 1 base from J, the junction kept 0 bases outside the gene matches. This CDR3 contains 15 residues. Written as DNA, the CDR3 is TGTGCCAGCAGCTTACTAGCGGGGGGCACAGATACGCAGTATTTT. It translates to CASSLLAGGTDTQYF.